This T cell receptor beta chain came from a study of T cells in Graves' hyperthyroidism and ophthalmopathy. There are 17 residues in the CDR3. The V segment lost 2 bases and the J segment 1 base; nucleotides outside the gene matches: 8. The CDR3 regions of TCR beta were amplified from RNA transcripts. HTBI primers were employed in a first-round RT-PCR of the TCR CDR3. TCRdb redid the calling of the multiplex PCR reads with MiXCR, one entry per CDR3 protein. The repertoire consists of 500,000 to 750,000 distinct CDR3 sequences, with about 45% occurring once and the leading ten covering around 7.7%. This sequence originates from a woman between 18 and 29 years old with Graves' hyperthyroidism. The chain is built from TRBV12-3 or TRBV12-4 and TRBJ2-3, with TRBD1 matching 8 bases. The sequencing input was peripheral blood or thyroid tissue (not recorded which). The DNA of the CDR3 is TGTGCCAGCAGTTTACCAGGGGGCTTCTATGGCACAGATACGCAGTATTTT. It yields the protein CASSLPGGFYGTDTQYF.